The 32 T cell receptor beta chains given below trace back to one sample, sequenced in a study of blood T cell repertoires in COVID-19. The data were produced by immunoSEQ multiplex PCR, yet TCRdb's version contains in-frame clones alone and is incomplete. The sample carries about 180,000 clones, 85% to 90% recorded once. Sequenced material: peripheral blood. The receptors derive from a woman aged 70-85 years with COVID-19, enrolled during active disease.

CDR3 sequence reads: CASMGGYEQYF. The CDR3 DNA reads as TGTGCCAGCATGGGAGGCTACGAGCAGTACTTC. V gene TRBV11-3 combines with J gene TRBJ2-7; a weak D match, TRBD2 (6 bases). CDR1 and CDR2 (germline): SGHNT, YENEEA. Trimming shortened V by 7 bases and J by 3 bases, and 7 bases separated the two germline ends. CDR3 length: 11 residues.

V is TRBV7-2 and J is TRBJ2-7; 8 nucleotides match TRBD1. In germline, CDR1 is SGHTA, CDR2 FQGNSA. The CDR3 is 15 amino acids. J lost 0 bases, V lost 5 bases, and 6 bases had no gene match. This CDR3 is CASSLYRGSSYEQYF. As DNA, the CDR3 is TGTGCCAGCAGCCTCTACAGGGGGAGCTCCTACGAGCAGTACTTC.

The chain carries TRBV11-3 and TRBJ2-7; D remains ambiguous. CDR3 length: 13 amino acids. The V gene's germline CDR1 is SGHNT and CDR2 YENEEA. The V end was cut by 1 base, the J end by 6 bases, with 10 bases between. The DNA of the CDR3 is TGTGCCAGCAGCTTAGGGCGGTACGGCGAGCAGTACTTC. Protein sequence: CASSLGRYGEQYF.

V and J are TRBV28 and TRBJ2-7, with 9 positions matching TRBD2. This CDR3 is 15 amino acids long. V shed 5 bases and J 9 bases; nucleotides not matched to a gene: 14. Germline loops: CDR1 MDHEN, CDR2 SYDVKM. DNA of the CDR3: TGTGCCAGCAGTAAACTGACTAGCGGAGGTGAGACGCAGTACTTC. This gives the protein CASSKLTSGGETQYF.

The chain employs TRBV5-4 and TRBJ1-6; 10 bases match TRBD1. CDR3 length: 16 residues. Germline CDR1 SGHNT, CDR2 YYREEE (reference sequence). Trimming took 4 bases from V and 3 from J; bases not matched to a gene: 4. The CDR3: CASSLRTGGYNSPLHF. As DNA, the CDR3 is TGTGCCAGCAGCCTTAGGACAGGGGGCTATAATTCACCCCTCCACTTT.

The chain carries TRBV28 and TRBJ2-5; 8 bases are shared with TRBD1. The CDR3 totals 17 residues. V was clipped by 3 bases and J by 4 bases; unmatched bases: 13. Germline CDR1 reads MDHEN; CDR2 reads SYDVKM. As DNA, the CDR3 is TGTGCCAGCAGTTTGGACCCCCCCCGGACAGGGACAGAGACCCAGTACTTC. It encodes CASSLDPPRTGTETQYF.

The chain links TRBV5-4 to TRBJ2-1; the match to TRBD2 covers 9 bases. The germline V gene encodes CDR1 SGHNT and CDR2 YYREEE (reference sequence). Germline trimming cut 0 bases from V and 6 bases from J; bases unmatched to any gene: 10. The CDR3 is 17 residues long. The CDR3 loop reads CASSLAGGGAGGNEQFF. CDR3 DNA sequence: TGTGCCAGCAGCTTGGCCGGAGGAGGAGCGGGAGGCAATGAGCAGTTCTTC.

On this clone: The junction departs from germline at one end; a sequencing error may be responsible. The chain has TRBV5-4 and TRBJ2-5; TRBD1 matches 7 bases. CDR1 is SGHNT, CDR2 YYREEE, per germline (reference sequence). The CDR3 runs 15 residues. The CDR3 nucleotides read TGTGTCAGCAGCTCGAAAACAGGGGTACAAGAGACCCAGTACTTC. This sequence encodes CVSSSKTGVQETQYF.

The chain couples TRBV10-3 to TRBJ1-1; perhaps TRBD1 as D (6 bases). The germline CDR1 and CDR2 sequences are ENHRY and SYGVKD. This CDR3 has 13 amino acids. V lost 3 bases and J lost 4, with 9 bases in between. The chain's CDR3 is CAISETGSTEAFF. DNA of the CDR3: TGTGCCATCAGTGAAACAGGGTCCACTGAAGCTTTCTTT.

The chain carries TRBV19 and TRBJ2-6; TRBD2 might be the D (7 bases). The CDR3 length is 17 residues. V was shortened by 3 bases and J by 3 bases, with 15 bases between the two germline ends. Per germline, CDR1 LNHDA and CDR2 SQIVND (reference sequence). The CDR3 region is CASSITGGGIGANVLTF. CDR3 nucleotides: TGTGCCAGTAGTATCACGGGGGGCGGGATTGGGGCCAACGTCCTGACTTTC.

The genes are TRBV7-9 and TRBJ2-7; 10 nucleotides line up with TRBD2. Losses at the gene ends were 5 bases for V and 1 base for J; bases not matched to a gene: 5. The CDR3 covers 15 residues. CDR1 and CDR2 (germline): SEHNR, FQNEAQ (reference sequence). The CDR3 reads CASSHSGRASYEQYF. The CDR3 DNA reads TGTGCCAGCAGCCACAGCGGGAGGGCTTCCTACGAGCAGTACTTC.

Written as DNA, the CDR3 is TGTGCCACTCTAGGAGGGGTAGAAGATACGCAGTATTTT. Its translation: CATLGGVEDTQYF. The chain combines TRBV7-9 with TRBJ2-3, with D perhaps TRBD2 (6 bases). V dropped 10 bases and J dropped 5 bases, with 16 bases sitting between them. Germline V gene data show CDR1 as SEHNR and CDR2 as FQNEAQ (reference sequence). The CDR3 extends over 13 amino acids.

The chain couples TRBV5-1 to TRBJ2-2; TRBD1 is a possible D gene (5 bases). The ends were cut back, 6 bases at V and 4 bases at J, with 10 bases in the middle. The CDR3 sequence is 13 residues long. Germline values: CDR1 SGHRS, CDR2 YFSETQ. CDR3 sequence reads: CASTWGPTGELFF. CDR3 nucleotides: TGCGCCAGCACTTGGGGCCCCACCGGGGAGCTGTTTTTT.

The CDR3 DNA is TGTGCCAGCAGCCAAGTAGAGGACACCGGGGAGCTGTTTTTT. Translation: CASSQVEDTGELFF. V usage is TRBV3-1 (or the pseudogene TRBV3-2) and J usage is TRBJ2-2; D call uncertain. Germline CDR1 LGHDT, CDR2 YNNKEL (reference sequence). The CDR3 has 14 amino acids. V was trimmed by 1 base and J by 3 bases, leaving 6 bases between them.

As regards this clone: The same CDR3 can be traced to other DNA sequences in this sample. The rearrangement links TRBV3-1 (or the pseudogene TRBV3-2) to TRBJ2-1; perhaps TRBD2 as D (6 bases). V was pared by 1 base and J by 4 bases, with 14 bases between. The CDR3 loop spans 16 amino acids. In germline, CDR1 is LGHDT, CDR2 YNNKEL (reference sequence). CDR3 coding DNA: TGTGCCAGCAGCCAAGGAGGGACGGGACTTTACAATGAGCAGTTCTTC. Protein product: CASSQGGTGLYNEQFF.

This clone was found a few times. The chain recombines TRBV10-2 with TRBJ2-3, with 9 positions matching TRBD2. The CDR3 sequence is 15 residues long. Germline V gene lookup returns CDR1 WSHSY and CDR2 SAAADI. V shed 6 bases, J shed 2 bases, and the junction held 6 bases outside the gene matches. CDR3 nucleotides: TGCGCCAGCAGGGACCCTAGCGGGGCCACAGATACGCAGTATTTT. Its protein product is CASRDPSGATDTQYF.

The chain employs TRBV14 and TRBJ1-6; 7 bases line up with TRBD1. The CDR3 is 15 residues long. The ends lost 4 bases at V and 8 bases at J; junction bases unmatched: 8. CDR1 SGHDN and CDR2 FVKESK come from the germline V gene. The CDR3 region is CASSLIQGFHSPLHF. The CDR3 DNA is TGTGCCAGCAGCCTCATACAGGGGTTTCATTCACCCCTCCACTTT.

This chain connects TRBV28 to TRBJ1-2, with TRBD1 as a possible D gene (6 bases). The CDR3 covers 15 residues. V dropped 5 bases and J dropped 3 bases, with 16 bases sitting between them. The germline CDR1 and CDR2 sequences are MDHEN and SYDVKM. CDR3 DNA sequence: TGTGCCAGCAGTCCCTGGGGAGGGGGGGACTATGGCTACACCTTC. Residues: CASSPWGGGDYGYTF.

V gene TRBV28 combines with J gene TRBJ1-2; D not certain. Germline CDR1 reads MDHEN; CDR2 reads SYDVKM. The CDR3 is 15 amino acids. V was pared by 4 bases and J by 4 bases, with 16 bases between. CDR3 sequence (DNA): TGTGCCAGCAGTTCCGCAGCCGAGGCCTCCTATGGCTACACCTTC. Encoded protein: CASSSAAEASYGYTF.

The chain carries TRBV24-1 and TRBJ2-7; 10 nucleotides match TRBD1. V shed 3 bases, J shed 4 bases, and the junction held 5 bases outside the gene matches. This CDR3 is built from 15 residues. Germline CDR1 reads KGHDR; CDR2 reads SFDVKD. CDR3 region: CATSDAGQGMYEQYF. The CDR3 region has the DNA TGTGCCACCAGTGATGCGGGACAGGGGATGTACGAGCAGTACTTC.

This clone was seen only once. Other nucleotide sequences from this sample produce the same CDR3. The chain carries TRBV28 and TRBJ2-7, with no clear D. Germline CDR1 and CDR2: MDHEN and SYDVKM. With 5 bases removed from V and 3 bases from J, the gap between germline ends came to 8 bases. The CDR3 covers 12 residues. CDR3 in DNA: TGTGCCAGCAGTCTCCCGGGCTACGAGCAGTACTTC. Translating it yields CASSLPGYEQYF.

The rearrangement links TRBV3-1 (or the pseudogene TRBV3-2) to TRBJ2-1; 10 bases line up with TRBD2. With 7 bases clipped from V and 3 bases from J, the junction kept 3 bases outside the gene matches. Germline V lookup: CDR1 LGHDT, CDR2 YNNKEL (reference sequence). This CDR3 spans 14 amino acids. For the CDR3, the DNA is TGTGCCAGCACTAGCGGGAGTTTCTACAATGAGCAGTTCTTC. Amino acids: CASTSGSFYNEQFF.

J is TRBJ1-6 and V is TRBV6-6; D possibly corresponds to TRBD1 (5 bases). The V end lost 0 bases, the J end lost 8 bases, and 11 bases lay between the germline ends. The CDR3 is made up of 15 amino acids. Germline CDR1 MNHNY, CDR2 SVGAGI (reference sequence). The CDR3 loop is CASSYSGRADSPLHF. The CDR3 nucleotides are TGTGCCAGCAGTTACTCTGGCAGGGCGGATTCACCCCTCCACTTT.

The genes are TRBV30 and TRBJ2-7; tentative D call: TRBD1 (6 bases). Germline-derived CDR1 and CDR2 are GTSNPN and SVGIG (reference sequence). The CDR3 runs to 11 residues. Trimming left V 5 bases short and J 6 bases short, with 11 bases between. The CDR3 DNA reads as TGTGCCTGGGCACAGGGTGCCGAGCAGTACTTC. As protein: CAWAQGAEQYF.

The rearrangement uses TRBV15 and TRBJ2-3; 8 bases line up with TRBD1. Germline assignment: CDR1 LNHNV and CDR2 YYDKDF (reference sequence). This CDR3 has 16 residues. V dropped 5 bases and J dropped 7; count of bases not matched to a gene: 14. The CDR3 sequence: CATSPAGDRRHYTQYF. CDR3 in DNA: TGTGCCACCAGCCCCGCCGGGGACAGGCGACACTATACGCAGTATTTT.

The table lists this clone with a few counts. This chain uses TRBV4-1 with TRBJ1-5; 7 bases fit TRBD1. This CDR3 has 15 amino acids. V trimming: 3 bases; J trimming: 9 bases; junction bases outside the gene matches: 11. CDR1 and CDR2 from the germline V gene are MGHRA and YSYEKL. The CDR3 here is CASSQERGPFRPQHF. The CDR3 DNA sequence: TGCGCCAGCAGCCAGGAGAGGGGGCCGTTTCGGCCCCAGCATTTT.

Here the CDR3 reads CASKPDRGSYEQYF. Written as DNA, the CDR3 is TGTGCCAGCAAACCGGACCGGGGATCCTACGAGCAGTACTTC. This sequence joins TRBV27 and TRBJ2-7, with D perhaps matching TRBD2 (5 bases). Germline V gene lookup returns CDR1 MNHEY and CDR2 SMNVEV (reference sequence). Trimming stripped 7 bases from V and 1 base from J, with 14 bases between. This CDR3 has 14 amino acids.

The V and J genes are TRBV6-2 or TRBV6-3 and TRBJ2-7, with D perhaps matching TRBD2 (6 bases). With 2 bases removed from V and 6 bases from J, the gap between germline ends came to 23 bases. The CDR3 has 17 residues. Germline lookup yields CDR1 MNHEY and CDR2 SVGEGT. CDR3 DNA: TGTGCCAGCAGTTACACCCCGCGGGGCGGTTCATGGCGCGAGCAGTACTTC. It translates to CASSYTPRGGSWREQYF.

This clone was counted a few times. For the CDR3, the DNA is TGTGCCAGTAGTTCCTATCGGACAGGGGTCGACGAGCAGTACTTC. This sequence encodes CASSSYRTGVDEQYF. The chain has TRBV19 and TRBJ2-7; 9 positions agree with TRBD1. CDR1 LNHDA and CDR2 SQIVND come from the germline V gene (reference sequence). The trim removed 5 bases at V and 5 bases at J, leaving 10 bases unmatched. The CDR3 covers 15 residues.

The chain couples TRBV7-3 to TRBJ2-2, with D perhaps TRBD1 (5 bases). With 5 bases removed from V and 3 bases from J, the gap between germline ends came to 13 bases. Germline V gene data show CDR1 as SGHTA and CDR2 as FQGTGA. CDR3 length equals 15 residues. The CDR3 bases are TGTGCCAGCAGCCTTCAGGGTGCGGACACCGGGGAGCTGTTTTTT. Translated, it gives CASSLQGADTGELFF.

This clone turned up a few times. CDR3 amino acids: CASSPGQNYGYTF. The DNA of the CDR3 is TGTGCCAGCAGCCCCGGACAGAACTATGGCTACACCTTC. The chain couples TRBV7-3 to TRBJ1-2, with D perhaps TRBD1 (6 bases). V dropped 5 bases and J dropped 2 bases, with 9 bases sitting between them. The CDR3 has 13 amino acids. CDR1 is SGHTA, CDR2 FQGTGA, per germline. Full variable domain (missing parts from reference TRBV7-3 and TRBJ1-2): GAGVSQTPSNKVTEKGKYVELRCDPISGHTALYWYRQSLGQGPEFLIYFQGTGAADDSGLPNDRFFAVRPEGSVSTLKIQRTERGDSAVYLCASSPGQNYGYTFGSGTRLTVV.

The chain is built from TRBV21-1 and TRBJ2-1; the table's D call TRBD1 went unverified against the DNA. TRBV21-1 is a known pseudogene. The CDR3 sequence is 15 residues long. The CDR3 protein is CASSSQGCLMNEQFF. For the CDR3, the DNA is TGTGCCAGCAGCTCACAGGGGTGTTTGATGAATGAGCAGTTCTTC.